This T cell receptor (beta chain) was recovered during a study of cytomegalovirus exposure and HLA in healthy donors. With 3 bases clipped from V and 2 bases from J, the junction kept 7 bases outside the gene matches. Germline lookup yields CDR1 SGDLS and CDR2 YYNGEE. CDR3 length: 16 amino acids. Profiling relied on immunoSEQ multiplex PCR, and the TCRdb table lists in-frame clones only, not all of them. This table has roughly 57,000 clones, 93% appearing once. The chain has TRBV9 and TRBJ2-3; the match to TRBD2 covers 9 bases. The sequenced sample was PBMCs. The receptor's source is a woman between 18 and 29 years old in good health and CMV-seropositive. The CDR3 region is CASSALRGGYTDTQYF. Written as DNA, the CDR3 is TGTGCCAGCAGCGCCCTGCGGGGGGGATACACAGATACGCAGTATTTT.